This entry lists 19 T cell receptor beta chains sequenced from one sample in a study of T cell repertoires in cytomegalovirus infection (dated by TCRdb to between 2018 and 2020). TCRdb lists the instrument as Illumina HiSeq 1500. TCRdb handled the public reads itself, with Q25 trimming in fastp and clone calling in MiXCR, and kept productive beta chains. For every CDR3 protein sequence, its rows merge into one entry that carries the most common genes and DNA. A total of 150,000 to 200,000 distinct CDR3 sequences appear in this sample, around 20% of them only once. The top ten hold less than 3% of the sample. Sequenced material: PBMCs. These receptors were taken from a human donor in good health (CMV status not recorded). Some clones in this sample may be carry-over from other donors' samples.

The chain carries TRBV19 and TRBJ2-7; TRBD1 agrees at 12 bases. Germline lookup yields CDR1 LNHDA and CDR2 SQIVND (reference sequence). The CDR3 runs 15 residues. Unmatched junction bases numbered 7, after V lost 5 bases and J lost 5 bases. CDR3 nucleotide sequence: TGTGCCAGTAGTTTCCGGGACAGGGGGCCCAACGAGCAGTACTTC. Amino acids: CASSFRDRGPNEQYF.

This rearrangement joins TRBV12-3 or TRBV12-4 to TRBJ2-1; no clear D gene. Trimming took 4 bases from V and 8 from J, leaving 9 bases between them. The CDR3 consists of 12 residues. The CDR3 region has the DNA TGTGCCAGCAGTTCACCTAGGGATGAGCAGTTCTTC. This codes for CASSSPRDEQFF.

The chain recombines TRBV3-1 with TRBJ2-3; D perhaps matches TRBD1 (5 bases). In germline, CDR1 is LGHDT, CDR2 YNNKEL (reference sequence). This CDR3 is built from 15 residues. Deletions cut 3 bases from V and 2 bases from J, with 12 bases between. This CDR3 reads CASSHRRGFTDTQYF. CDR3 bases: TGTGCCAGCAGCCACCGTAGGGGATTCACAGATACGCAGTATTTT.

V usage is TRBV4-1 and J usage is TRBJ1-3, with TRBD1 identical over 7 bases. The CDR3 has 15 residues. CDR1 is MGHRA, CDR2 YSYEKL, per germline. The junction had 4 bases not matched to a gene; V was cut back by 5 bases and J by 0 bases. CDR3 sequence: CASSSDRFSGNTIYF. CDR3 coding DNA: TGCGCCAGCAGCTCGGACAGGTTCTCTGGAAACACCATATATTTT.

The V and J genes are TRBV11-2 and TRBJ1-1, with D uncertain. Germline CDR1 and CDR2: SGHAT and FQNNGV. The CDR3 totals 14 residues. Trimming left V 0 bases short and J 8 bases short, with 13 bases between. CDR3 sequence reads: CASSLERQSMEAFF. CDR3 DNA: TGTGCCAGCAGCTTAGAAAGGCAGTCAATGGAAGCTTTCTTT.

This chain connects TRBV6-6 to TRBJ2-7; TRBD1 matches 10 bases. Germline V gives CDR1 MNHNY, CDR2 SVGAGI (reference sequence). J gave up 2 bases and V 6 bases, and 4 bases lay outside the gene matches. This CDR3 contains 14 residues. CDR3 in amino acids: CASRGQGWAYEQYF. The DNA for the CDR3 is TGTGCCAGCAGGGGACAGGGGTGGGCCTACGAGCAGTACTTC.

The V call is TRBV5-6, the J call TRBJ2-5; D is possibly TRBD1 (5 bases). Germline CDR1 and CDR2: SGHDT and YYEEEE. This CDR3 is 17 amino acids long. V lost 2 bases, J lost 4 bases, and 21 bases lay in between. The CDR3 region is CASSLHHSAGWGETQYF. CDR3 nucleotide sequence: TGTGCCAGCAGCTTACATCATTCGGCAGGGTGGGGAGAGACCCAGTACTTC.

Here the CDR3 reads CASSLIQDGETQYF. The CDR3 DNA follows: TGTGCCAGCAGCTTAATACAGGATGGAGAGACCCAGTACTTC. The chain carries TRBV7-9 and TRBJ2-5, with a weak D call TRBD1 (5 bases). CDR1 and CDR2 (germline): SEHNR, FQNEAQ (reference sequence). The CDR3 consists of 14 residues. With 2 bases removed from V and 4 bases from J, the gap between germline ends came to 11 bases.

The rearrangement joins TRBV3-1 to TRBJ2-5, with a possible D match to TRBD2 (5 bases). This CDR3 is built from 16 residues. Germline assignment: CDR1 LGHDT and CDR2 YNNKEL (reference sequence). Trimming stripped 2 bases from V and 1 base from J, with 14 bases between. DNA of the CDR3: TGTGCCAGCAGCCAAAGAGGGATGCCCCGCCAAGAGACCCAGTACTTC. This codes for CASSQRGMPRQETQYF.

A remark on this clonotype: At one of its ends the junction is not consistent with the germline gene, which may arise from a read error. This rearrangement joins TRBV7-2 to TRBJ1-2, with a tentative D call TRBD1 (5 bases). The V gene's germline CDR1 is SGHTA and CDR2 FQGNSA. The CDR3 has 14 residues. CDR3 region: CASILAGTDFGYTF. The CDR3 DNA sequence: TGTGCCAGCATCTTAGCCGGGACGGATTTTGGCTACACCTTC.

V usage is TRBV5-6 and J usage is TRBJ2-5; D possibly uses TRBD1 or TRBD2 (5 bases each). Germline assignment: CDR1 SGHDT and CDR2 YYEEEE. With 4 bases removed from V and 2 bases from J, the gap between germline ends came to 15 bases. CDR3 length: 15 amino acids. Written as DNA, the CDR3 is TGTGCCAGCAGCGGGGAGAGAGGGGCACAAGAGACCCAGTACTTC. Translation gives CASSGERGAQETQYF. The full variable domain, in which reference TRBV5-6 and TRBJ2-5 provide the parts outside the CDR3, is DAGVTQSPTHLIKTRGQQVTLRCSPKSGHDTVSWYQQALGQGPQFIFQYYEEEERQRGNFPDRFSGHQFPNYSSELNVNALLLGDSALYLCASSGERGAQETQYFGPGTRLLVL.

The CDR3 protein is CSASWGGGRETQYF. The DNA of the CDR3 is TGCAGTGCTAGTTGGGGGGGGGGACGGGAGACCCAGTACTTC. The chain couples TRBV20-1 to TRBJ2-5, with 7 nucleotides matching TRBD2. The CDR3 is 14 residues long. The germline V gene encodes CDR1 DFQATT and CDR2 SNEGSKA (reference sequence). V trimming: 3 bases; J trimming: 5 bases; junction bases outside the gene matches: 9.

The sample holds many counts of this clonotype. The rearrangement joins TRBV12-3 or TRBV12-4 to TRBJ1-5; 8 bases align to TRBD1. V was clipped by 6 bases and J by 7 bases; unmatched bases: 11. The CDR3 covers 15 residues. CDR3 region: CASRRTGPTAQPQHF. For the CDR3, the DNA is TGTGCCAGCAGAAGGACAGGGCCGACCGCCCAGCCCCAGCATTTT.

This clonotype was found many times. The rearrangement uses TRBV7-2 and TRBJ2-5; D not resolved. Germline CDR1 is SGHTA and CDR2 is FQGNSA. The length of the CDR3 is 13 residues. V was trimmed by 2 bases and J by 1 base, leaving 5 bases between them. CDR3 nucleotide sequence: TGTGCCAGCAGCTTATCTGTCCAAGAGACCCAGTACTTC. Encoded protein: CASSLSVQETQYF.

The rearrangement uses TRBV10-3 and TRBJ2-7; D possibly corresponds to TRBD1 (6 bases). Germline lookup yields CDR1 ENHRY and CDR2 SYGVKD. The length of the CDR3 is 13 residues. The V and J ends lost 2 bases and 5 bases respectively, with 10 bases between them. CDR3 residues: CAISELYRDEQYF. CDR3 coding DNA: TGTGCCATCAGTGAGCTATACAGGGACGAGCAGTACTTC.

The V and J genes are TRBV5-1 and TRBJ2-3; 9 nucleotides line up with TRBD1. V gave up 5 bases and J gave up 6 bases; unmatched junction bases: 16. CDR3 length equals 17 residues. CDR1 is SGHRS and CDR2 is YFSETQ in the germline V gene. Here the CDR3 DNA reads TGCGCCAGCAGACGTATTTCCGGGACAGGGAACGGGGATACGCAGTATTTT. It encodes CASRRISGTGNGDTQYF.

V is TRBV12-3 or TRBV12-4 and J is TRBJ1-2; D possibly corresponds to TRBD1 (5 bases). This CDR3 has 13 residues. Trimming took off 3 bases at V and 7 bases at J, with 12 bases between the two ends. CDR3 nucleotides: TGTGCCAGCAGTTTTCCGCCAGGGCTTGGCTACACCTTC. This sequence encodes CASSFPPGLGYTF.

This clonotype has a single count. The rearrangement joins TRBV27 to TRBJ1-2, with TRBD1 matching over 10 bases. Germline loops: CDR1 MNHEY, CDR2 SMNVEV (reference sequence). This CDR3 is 16 amino acids long. V shed 6 bases, J shed 4 bases, and the junction held 11 bases outside the gene matches. CDR3 in amino acids: CASSPDRGRKLYGYTF. CDR3 sequence (DNA): TGTGCCAGCAGCCCCGACAGGGGGCGGAAGCTCTATGGCTACACCTTC.

The chain's CDR3 is CASSEQGRNTIYF. The CDR3 region has the DNA TGTGCCAGCAGTGAACAGGGTCGAAACACCATATATTTT. The chain links TRBV25-1 to TRBJ1-3; D possibly corresponds to TRBD1 (5 bases). The V gene's germline CDR1 is MGHDK and CDR2 SYGVNS. Trimming took off 2 bases at V and 5 bases at J, with 7 bases between the two ends. CDR3 length: 13 amino acids.